This section outlines one T cell receptor beta chain sequence together with its context. Its antigen is still unknown. Looked up from germline, CDR1 is MDHEN and CDR2 is SYDVKM. The ends were cut back, 5 bases at V and 1 base at J, with 18 bases in the middle. The CDR3 totals 16 residues. Clones were read by immunoSEQ multiplex PCR, and TCRdb kept only the in-frame ones, dropping some. The sample comprises some 44,000 clones, approximately 82% of which are singletons, and under 25% rests with the top ten. The sample originates from a study of lymphopenia after photon versus proton radiotherapy. Whole-study findings and limits: After the lymphocyte nadir, photon-treated repertoires showed oligoclonal expansion, especially of CD8+ Temra cells.

This TCR derives from a woman in her 70s with pancreatic cancer. This material consisted of peripheral blood, taken from a patient treated with proton-based radiotherapy. The genes are TRBV28 and TRBJ2-7; D might be TRBD2 (6 bases). CDR3 DNA sequence: TGTGCCAGCAGTGGAAGTGGCGGGATAAGGTCCTACGAGCAGTACTTC. As protein: CASSGSGGIRSYEQYF.